This TCR beta chain was profiled in a study of response to subunit inactivated influenza vaccine (dated by TCRdb to about 2018). About the investigation overall: Deep quantitative T cell receptor repertoire profiling was used in the study to track responses to a trivalent subunit inactivated influenza vaccine. What the study reported, not specific to this receptor: It was suggested by the authors that each seasonal influenza vaccination may recruit only a limited number of new T cells.

Regarding this clonotype: Its antigen is currently not known. One base away there is no much larger clone; base qualities are not given.

Receptors were amplified or captured by RT-PCR. The sequencer listed for this sample is Illumina HiSeq 2500. The raw public reads went through TCRdb reprocessing: fastp at Q25, MiXCR clone calling, in-frame beta chains kept. Rows are combined by CDR3 protein, so each entry shows the most common genes and DNA. Counted in this sample were 550,000 to 800,000 distinct CDR3 sequences; 15% to 18% of them appeared once. The ten largest clones represent about 9.9% of the sample. Measured from the cysteine to the phenylalanine, the CDR3 is 16 residues long. The only DNA kept is the CDR3, 48 bases in frame from the first base. From V the trimming removes 7 bases and from J it removes 1 base, while the gene matches leave 9 bases of the junction unaccounted for. CDR1 and CDR2, looked up from the germline V gene, are WSHSY and SAAADI.

The chain links TRBV10-2 with TRBJ2-1; 8 central nucleotides agree with TRBD2. This TCR was sampled from a man aged 50-60 years who received an inactivated influenza vaccine. Donor details come from another sample of the same person, matched by shared clones. The sample consisted of PBMCs from blood, taken 11 to 12 days after vaccination. The nucleotide sequence is TGCGCCAGCACCAGCGGGGGTTTTGGGTCCTACAATGAGCAGTTCTTC. The resulting protein is CASTSGGFGSYNEQFF.